This entry lists 22 T cell receptor beta chains sequenced from one sample in a study of T cell repertoires in cytomegalovirus infection. From the reads, TCRdb called clonotypes with MiXCR, one entry per CDR3 protein. The sample has about 190,000 distinct CDR3 sequences, roughly 27% seen once. Specimen: PBMCs. The receptor set was obtained from a human donor in good health (CMV status not recorded). Some clones in this sample may be carry-over from other donors' samples.

The rearrangement joins TRBV12-3 or TRBV12-4 to TRBJ2-6, with 7 bases matching TRBD1. V shed 8 bases, J shed 2 bases, and the junction held 3 bases outside the gene matches. There are 14 residues in the CDR3. This CDR3 is CASLRGPGANVLTF. The CDR3 DNA reads as TGTGCCAGCTTGAGGGGGCCTGGGGCCAACGTCCTGACTTTC.

The chain couples TRBV6-5 to TRBJ1-6; possible D gene TRBD1, 5 bases. Germline values: CDR1 MNHEY, CDR2 SVGAGI. This CDR3 spans 16 amino acids. Trimming removed 6 bases at V and 0 bases at J, with 12 bases between. The CDR3 DNA sequence: TGTGCCAGCAGGATGGACGGGGGCTCCTATAATTCACCCCTCCACTTT. It yields the protein CASRMDGGSYNSPLHF.

V and J are TRBV6-5 and TRBJ2-2; D is perhaps TRBD2 (7 bases). The CDR3 has 15 amino acids. Germline V lookup: CDR1 MNHEY, CDR2 SVGAGI. The ends were cut back, 8 bases at V and 4 bases at J, with 17 bases in the middle. The CDR3 protein is CASYPRGGATGELFF. In DNA form, the CDR3 reads TGTGCCAGCTACCCGAGGGGGGGAGCCACCGGGGAGCTGTTTTTT.

A remark on this clonotype: The CDR3 end shows no conserved phenylalanine or tryptophan, and so a read error is likely. The V gene is TRBV19, the J gene TRBJ2-2; 7 bases fit TRBD1. CDR1 and CDR2 (germline): LNHDA, SQIVND (reference sequence). This CDR3 has 16 residues. V dropped 7 bases and J dropped 1; count of bases not matched to a gene: 9. As DNA, the CDR3 is TGTGCCAGTACCGTCAGGACAGGAAAGAACACCGGGGAGCTGTTTTTA. Residues: CASTVRTGKNTGELFL.

In its sample, this clonotype was seen a few times. V and J are TRBV6-6 and TRBJ1-6; possible D gene TRBD1, 5 bases. The V and J ends lost 2 bases and 0 bases respectively, with 11 bases between them. The CDR3 consists of 17 residues. Germline CDR1 is MNHNY and CDR2 is SVGAGI (reference sequence). CDR3 in amino acids: CASSYDVGGSYNSPLHF. CDR3 DNA: TGTGCCAGCAGTTACGATGTCGGGGGCTCCTATAATTCACCCCTCCACTTT.

CDR3 coding DNA: TGTGCCAGCAGTTTAACGGGAGACAGGGTTGGAGGCTACACCTTC. This gives the protein CASSLTGDRVGGYTF. The V call is TRBV27, the J call TRBJ1-2, with 7 bases fitting TRBD1. V trimming: 2 bases; J trimming: 8 bases; junction bases outside the gene matches: 11. The CDR3 is made up of 15 amino acids. CDR1 is MNHEY, CDR2 SMNVEV, per germline (reference sequence).

CDR3 bases: TGTGCCAGCACTAAGGACACCTCTAACTATGGCTACACCTTC. It codes for CASTKDTSNYGYTF. The chain recombines TRBV7-9 with TRBJ1-2, with D perhaps TRBD1 (5 bases). The CDR3 is 14 amino acids. With 7 bases removed from V and 0 bases from J, the gap between germline ends came to 12 bases. CDR1 is SEHNR and CDR2 is FQNEAQ in the germline V gene (reference sequence).

This clonotype was seen at least ten times. This chain connects TRBV7-9 to TRBJ2-7; D is possibly TRBD1 (6 bases). CDR1 SEHNR and CDR2 FQNEAQ come from the germline V gene (reference sequence). CDR3 length equals 16 residues. Trimming stripped 2 bases from V and 0 bases from J, with 14 bases between. DNA of the CDR3: TGTGCCAGCAGCTTAAAGGGGGATTACAGCTCCTACGAGCAGTACTTC. Translated: CASSLKGDYSSYEQYF.

The chain uses TRBV7-6 and TRBJ2-1; 12 bases are shared with TRBD1. Germline CDR1 reads SGHVS; CDR2 reads FNYEAQ. The CDR3 contains 16 residues. Losses at the gene ends were 4 bases for V and 9 bases for J; bases not matched to a gene: 10. For the CDR3, the DNA is TGTGCCAGCAGCTCCCCGGGGACAGGGGGCGAGGGTGAGCAGTTCTTC. Protein: CASSSPGTGGEGEQFF.

V usage is TRBV9 and J usage is TRBJ1-1, with D unclear. V dropped 0 bases and J dropped 4 bases, with 7 bases sitting between them. Germline loops: CDR1 SGDLS, CDR2 YYNGEE. CDR3 length equals 13 residues. Here the CDR3 reads CASSVERFTEAFF. The CDR3 DNA sequence: TGTGCCAGCAGCGTAGAAAGGTTCACTGAAGCTTTCTTT.

V gene TRBV7-3 combines with J gene TRBJ2-1; 9 bases are a match to TRBD1. CDR3 size: 15 residues. Per the germline V gene, CDR1 is SGHTA and CDR2 is FQGTGA. V lost 4 bases and J lost 7; bases outside the gene matches: 8. CDR3 sequence: CASSSPRTGDNEQFF. As DNA, the CDR3 is TGTGCCAGCAGCTCGCCTAGGACAGGGGATAATGAGCAGTTCTTC.

This clonotype has just a few counts. The chain recombines TRBV7-2 with TRBJ2-1, with D maybe TRBD2 (6 bases). The CDR3 sequence is 15 residues long. Germline V gene data show CDR1 as SGHTA and CDR2 as FQGNSA. V was clipped by 2 bases and J by 5 bases, with 13 bases between them. The CDR3 region is CASSLFGGNNNEQFF. CDR3 DNA sequence: TGTGCCAGCAGCTTATTCGGGGGAAACAACAATGAGCAGTTCTTC.

This clonotype has only a few counts. The V call is TRBV6-5, the J call TRBJ2-7, with D possibly TRBD1 on 5 matching bases. CDR1 and CDR2 (germline): MNHEY, SVGAGI. Trimming took off 4 bases at V and 3 bases at J, with 10 bases between the two ends. This CDR3 is built from 13 residues. The CDR3 region has the DNA TGTGCCAGCAGTTCCGACAGAAGCTACGAGCAGTACTTC. Its protein product is CASSSDRSYEQYF.

This clonotype was picked up a small number of times. The J gene is TRBJ1-1, the V gene TRBV11-1; D uncertain. Germline V CDR1 and CDR2: SGHAT, FQDESV (reference sequence). The CDR3 sequence is 14 residues long. V lost 5 bases, J lost 9 bases, and 19 bases lay in between. In DNA, the CDR3 is TGTGCCAGCAGCCTTAAACAAGGGTCGGGGAAAGCTTTCTTT. It yields the protein CASSLKQGSGKAFF.

The chain links TRBV12-3 or TRBV12-4 to TRBJ2-3, with 13 bases aligning to TRBD2. V shed 5 bases and J 7 bases; nucleotides not matched to a gene: 9. The CDR3 runs to 16 residues. CDR3 in DNA: TGTGCCAGCAGTGACCGGACTAGCGGGGGCCCTAATACGCAGTATTTT. Translating gives CASSDRTSGGPNTQYF.

The chain is built from TRBV5-1 and TRBJ2-3; no firm D call. V shed 0 bases and J shed 8 bases, with 7 bases lying between them. Germline lookup yields CDR1 SGHRS and CDR2 YFSETQ. The CDR3 consists of 12 residues. In DNA, the CDR3 is TGCGCCAGCAGCTTGGAGGTCGGTACGCAGTATTTT. It encodes CASSLEVGTQYF.

This clonotype turned up a few times. This chain uses TRBV7-9 with TRBJ1-1; 10 nucleotides match TRBD1. CDR3 size: 16 residues. From germline, CDR1 is SEHNR and CDR2 FQNEAQ (reference sequence). Trimming took 5 bases from V and 6 from J; bases not matched to a gene: 12. CDR3 bases: TGTGCCAGCAGCCGTGCGACAGGGGGCGATACATCTGAAGCTTTCTTT. It codes for CASSRATGGDTSEAFF.

In this sample, this clonotype turned up many times. The genes are TRBV7-2 and TRBJ2-5; tentative D call: TRBD1 (6 bases). The CDR3 totals 14 residues. Trimming removed 5 bases at V and 2 bases at J, with 12 bases between. Looked up from germline, CDR1 is SGHTA and CDR2 is FQGNSA. Written as DNA, the CDR3 is TGTGCCAGCAGCGTGGGACAAGAACAAGAGACCCAGTACTTC. Translated, it gives CASSVGQEQETQYF.

This clonotype was counted a few times. The rearrangement joins TRBV19 to TRBJ1-1; TRBD1 matches at 12 bases. The CDR3 covers 18 residues. The germline V gene encodes CDR1 LNHDA and CDR2 SQIVND (reference sequence). V shed 5 bases and J 3 bases; nucleotides not matched to a gene: 13. The CDR3 sequence: CASSPRDRGRRVYTEAFF. The CDR3 DNA reads TGTGCCAGTAGTCCCCGGGACAGGGGGCGCAGGGTTTACACTGAAGCTTTCTTT.

The V call is TRBV15, the J call TRBJ1-2, with TRBD1 identical over 7 bases. The CDR3 sequence is 16 residues long. The V and J ends lost 3 bases and 4 bases, in that order; junction bases with no gene match: 11. Germline-derived CDR1 and CDR2 are LNHNV and YYDKDF (reference sequence). CDR3 sequence: CATSSALGDRVYGYTF. As DNA, the CDR3 is TGTGCCACCAGCAGCGCCCTCGGGGACAGAGTCTATGGCTACACCTTC.

This clonotype was found many times. The chain is built from TRBV7-2 and TRBJ2-7, with a weak D call TRBD1 (5 bases). Germline V CDR1 and CDR2: SGHTA, FQGNSA. V was cut by 5 bases and J by 0 bases, with 11 bases left in between. The length of the CDR3 is 14 residues. The CDR3 DNA sequence: TGTGCCAGCAGCGCCCGACAGACCTCCTACGAGCAGTACTTC. The encoded protein is CASSARQTSYEQYF.

The V gene is TRBV2, the J gene TRBJ1-1; D may be TRBD1 (6 bases). Per the germline V gene, CDR1 is SNHLY and CDR2 is FYNNEI. The germline V and J ends were trimmed by 6 bases and 0 bases, with 11 bases remaining between them. This CDR3 spans 14 amino acids. CDR3 nucleotides: TGTGCCAGCAGGATAACAGGGATGAACACTGAAGCTTTCTTT. Its protein is CASRITGMNTEAFF. The variable domain in full, with the rest retrieved from reference TRBV2 and TRBJ1-1, is EPEVTQTPSHQVTQMGQEVILRCVPISNHLYFYWYRQILGQKVEFLVSFYNNEISEKSEIFDDQFSVERPDGSNFTLKIRSTKLEDSAMYFCASRITGMNTEAFFGQGTRLTVV.